This passage covers 6 T cell receptor beta chains from one sample sequenced in a study of T-cell memory formation after mild COVID-19. Via MiXCR, TCRdb re-called the 5' RACE reads, giving one row per CDR3 protein. The repertoire has 400,000 to 500,000 distinct CDR3 sequences, around 20% of them found once; the top ten carry 7.5% to 9.5%. Material: PBMCs or a T cell subset sorted from them (not recorded which). The receptors come from an adult woman who had mild COVID-19 (a few samples of this study predate the infection). Cell type and time point are not known.

V is TRBV16 and J is TRBJ1-5; D is undetermined. The V end was cut by 5 bases, the J end by 6 bases, with 11 bases between. The germline V gene encodes CDR1 KGHSY and CDR2 FQNENV. CDR3 length: 13 residues. The CDR3: CASSRVEGQPQHF. The CDR3 region has the DNA TGTGCCAGCAGCAGGGTTGAAGGTCAGCCCCAGCATTTT.

This clonotype was counted ten times or more. This rearrangement joins TRBV29-1 to TRBJ2-7, with D perhaps matching TRBD1 (5 bases). This CDR3 spans 12 amino acids. The germline CDR1 and CDR2 sequences are SQVTM and ANQGSEA. Trimming removed 5 bases at V and 4 bases at J, with 12 bases between. CDR3 residues: CSVSAGNYEQYF. DNA for the CDR3: TGCAGCGTTTCAGCAGGGAATTACGAGCAGTACTTC.

This clonotype was seen more than once but under ten times. The chain has TRBV30 and TRBJ2-3; 7 bases map to TRBD2. The V segment lost 4 bases and the J segment 5 bases; nucleotides outside the gene matches: 9. CDR3 length equals 14 residues. CDR1 GTSNPN and CDR2 SVGIG come from the germline V gene (reference sequence). CDR3 nucleotides: TGTGCCTGGAAGCACCCCGGCGGGAGAGATACGCAGTATTTT. Protein product: CAWKHPGGRDTQYF.

The chain links TRBV12-3 or TRBV12-4 to TRBJ1-6, with D unclear. Deletions cut 4 bases from V and 9 bases from J, with 13 bases between. This CDR3 has 14 residues. The CDR3 DNA sequence: TGTGCCAGCAGTTCCCGGGCCGCGAGTTCACCCCTCCACTTT. Amino acids: CASSSRAASSPLHF.

The sample holds a few counts of this clonotype. The chain combines TRBV20-1 with TRBJ1-2; no clear D gene. CDR1 is DFQATT, CDR2 SNEGSKA, per germline (reference sequence). V shed 3 bases and J shed 4 bases, with 9 bases lying between them. The CDR3 spans 12 residues. CDR3 region: CSASRGSYGYTF. The DNA for the CDR3 is TGCAGTGCTAGTCGAGGCAGCTATGGCTACACCTTC.

The chain couples TRBV29-1 to TRBJ1-1; the D gene is possibly TRBD1 (5 bases). The CDR3 spans 12 residues. Germline-derived CDR1 and CDR2 are SQVTM and ANQGSEA. The ends were cut back, 6 bases at V and 6 bases at J, with 14 bases in the middle. The CDR3 DNA reads as TGCAGCGTCGACGACAGAACATCTGAAGCTTTCTTT. Translating gives CSVDDRTSEAFF.